One and the same sample provided the 24 T cell receptor beta chains below, sequenced in a study of blood T cell repertoires in COVID-19. Libraries were prepared by immunoSEQ multiplex PCR; TCRdb keeps only in-frame clonotypes and omits some of them. The sample records under 300,000 clones, 82% being singletons. Sequencing used peripheral blood. These receptor sequences come from a woman aged 60-75 years with active or convalescent COVID-19.

This clone has just one count. The chain recombines TRBV4-1 with TRBJ1-3; a weak D match, TRBD1 (6 bases). Germline CDR1 MGHRA, CDR2 YSYEKL. There are 17 residues in the CDR3. V was shortened by 4 bases and J by 0 bases, with 16 bases between the two germline ends. The CDR3 DNA reads TGCGCCAGCAGCCGCGCCCCGACAGGAAGCTCTGGAAACACCATATATTTT. As protein: CASSRAPTGSSGNTIYF.

Notes on this clone: The same CDR3 arises from other DNA sequences in this sample as well. The gene calls are TRBV18 and TRBJ1-3, with D tentatively TRBD1 (6 bases). This CDR3 is built from 13 residues. Germline CDR1 is KGHSH and CDR2 is LQKENI. V lost 3 bases, J lost 8 bases, and 11 bases lay in between. CDR3 amino acids: CASSPGAGDTIYF. CDR3 in DNA: TGTGCCAGCTCACCGGGGGCAGGGGACACCATATATTTT.

A word on this clone: The junction departs from the called germline gene at one end, perhaps through a read error. The gene calls are TRBV5-4 and TRBJ2-1; the match to TRBD2 covers 12 bases. The CDR3 contains 16 residues. CDR1 is SGHNT and CDR2 is YYREEE in the germline V gene (reference sequence). The CDR3 nucleotides read TGTGCCAGCACCTTGGACGATAGACTAGCGGGGGCTGAGCAGTTCTTC. Its protein is CASTLDDRLAGAEQFF.

About this clone itself: The junction does not match germline at one end; this may be a read error. This rearrangement joins TRBV7-6 to TRBJ1-2; D gene uncertain. The CDR3 is 14 residues long. Germline V gene sequence: CDR1 SGHVS, CDR2 FNYEAQ. The CDR3 is CAGSKTEGREGYTF. The DNA for the CDR3 is TGTGCCGGCAGCAAAACGGAGGGAAGGGAAGGCTACACCTTC.

The chain combines TRBV7-9 with TRBJ2-1, with 10 nucleotides matching TRBD2. Germline trimming cut 5 bases from V and 4 bases from J; bases unmatched to any gene: 5. The CDR3 consists of 15 residues. Germline V gene data show CDR1 as SEHNR and CDR2 as FQNEAQ (reference sequence). In DNA form, the CDR3 reads TGTGCCAGCAGCGTCGCTAGCGGGGGTTACAATGAGCAGTTCTTC. It specifies CASSVASGGYNEQFF.

This clone was seen once. V gene TRBV7-8 combines with J gene TRBJ1-1, with 8 bases fitting TRBD1. V shed 5 bases, J shed 4 bases, and the junction held 12 bases outside the gene matches. CDR1 and CDR2 from the germline V gene are SGHVS and FQNEAQ. The CDR3 is made up of 16 amino acids. The CDR3 DNA follows: TGTGCCAGCAGCCGAGAACCCAGGGGGCAAGGCACTGAAGCTTTCTTT. Protein product: CASSREPRGQGTEAFF.

The chain recombines TRBV4-1 with TRBJ1-1; D uncertain. Per the germline V gene, CDR1 is MGHRA and CDR2 is YSYEKL. V was trimmed by 0 bases and J by 3 bases, leaving 5 bases between them. The CDR3 loop spans 13 amino acids. CDR3 bases: TGCGCCAGCAGCCAAGATCCCTACACTGAAGCTTTCTTT. Protein sequence: CASSQDPYTEAFF.

This sequence joins TRBV9 and TRBJ1-2; 9 bases are a match to TRBD1. The V segment lost 4 bases and the J segment 8 bases; nucleotides outside the gene matches: 15. Germline values: CDR1 SGDLS, CDR2 YYNGEE. The CDR3 runs 16 residues. CDR3 residues: CASSPLPGQGPGGYTF. The DNA for the CDR3 is TGTGCCAGCAGCCCGCTCCCGGGACAGGGCCCGGGGGGCTACACCTTC.

This chain joins TRBV6-1 and TRBJ1-2, with D possibly being TRBD1 (6 bases). CDR1 MNHNS and CDR2 SASEGT come from the germline V gene. This CDR3 is 13 amino acids long. V gave up 2 bases and J gave up 5 bases, with 9 bases separating them. Here the CDR3 DNA reads TGTGCCAGCAGTGAACGGGGGGCGTATGGCTACACCTTC. This gives the protein CASSERGAYGYTF.

The V call is TRBV20-1, the J call TRBJ2-1, with 13 bases that match TRBD2. The CDR3 is made up of 15 amino acids. The J segment lost 10 bases and the V segment lost 3 bases, leaving 9 bases of the junction unmatched. Germline V CDR1 and CDR2: DFQATT, SNEGSKA (reference sequence). CDR3 coding DNA: TGCAGTGCTAGTGTGACTAGCGGGGGGAAGGCCGAGCAGTTCTTC. Protein sequence: CSASVTSGGKAEQFF.

The V call is TRBV18, the J call TRBJ2-1; D is unresolved. The CDR3 runs 13 residues. V lost 2 bases to trimming and J lost 5 bases, with 7 bases between them. The germline V gene has CDR1 KGHSH and CDR2 LQKENI. The CDR3 DNA follows: TGTGCCAGCTCACCAGGGCAGCACAATGAGCAGTTCTTC. Translated, it gives CASSPGQHNEQFF.

V gene TRBV4-2 combines with J gene TRBJ2-3, with 11 bases aligning to TRBD2. The CDR3 is made up of 16 amino acids. Germline assignment: CDR1 LGHNA and CDR2 YNFKEQ. With V trimmed by 4 bases and J by 5 bases, 8 bases remained unmatched. Here the CDR3 DNA reads TGTGCCAGCAGCCCCCAAGTAGCGGGGGGGAGAGATACGCAGTATTTT. Protein: CASSPQVAGGRDTQYF.

The chain joins TRBV2 to TRBJ2-7, with D perhaps TRBD2 (6 bases). Germline V gives CDR1 SNHLY, CDR2 FYNNEI. CDR3 size: 13 residues. Between the trimmed V and J ends, which lost 6 bases and 5 bases, there was a span of 14 bases. The DNA for the CDR3 is TGTGCCAGCAGGGTGGAGGGTACTCACGAGCAGTACTTC. It encodes CASRVEGTHEQYF.

This rearrangement joins TRBV19 to TRBJ2-5, with 14 nucleotides matching TRBD2. Trimming took 5 bases from V and 5 from J; bases not matched to a gene: 7. Germline CDR1 is LNHDA and CDR2 is SQIVND (reference sequence). The CDR3 extends over 16 amino acids. For the CDR3, the DNA is TGTGCCAGTAGTCCGTGGGGACTAGCGGGGGAGGAGACCCAGTACTTC. It is translated as CASSPWGLAGEETQYF.

The V gene is TRBV6-1, the J gene TRBJ2-1; 7 bases agree with TRBD2. The length of the CDR3 is 15 residues. Germline V CDR1 and CDR2: MNHNS, SASEGT. The V and J ends lost 3 bases and 7 bases, in that order; junction bases with no gene match: 9. CDR3 protein: CASSDRTRVGNEQFF. Written as DNA, the CDR3 is TGTGCCAGCAGTGACCGGACTAGGGTGGGAAATGAGCAGTTCTTC.

The table lists this clone with many counts. The chain carries TRBV2 and TRBJ2-7, with D perhaps TRBD2 (6 bases). Trimming cost V 8 bases and J 2 bases, with 13 bases left between them. From germline, CDR1 is SNHLY and CDR2 FYNNEI. The CDR3 loop spans 13 amino acids. The CDR3 nucleotides are TGTGCCAGCGGCCGGGGACTGGCCTACGAGCAGTACTTC. Its protein is CASGRGLAYEQYF. Full variable domain (outside the CDR3, taken from reference TRBV2 and TRBJ2-7): EPEVTQTPSHQVTQMGQEVILRCVPISNHLYFYWYRQILGQKVEFLVSFYNNEISEKSEIFDDQFSVERPDGSNFTLKIRSTKLEDSAMYFCASGRGLAYEQYFGPGTRLTVT.

The chain couples TRBV6-5 to TRBJ1-5; D uncertain. The CDR3 consists of 14 residues. Per germline, CDR1 MNHEY and CDR2 SVGAGI. The V end lost 6 bases, the J end lost 4 bases, and 13 bases lay between the germline ends. The CDR3 here is CASRLNAGNQPQHF. CDR3 in DNA: TGTGCCAGCAGACTCAATGCGGGGAATCAGCCCCAGCATTTT.

This chain connects TRBV12-3 or TRBV12-4 to TRBJ2-5; D is uncertain. Trimming stripped 5 bases from V and 4 bases from J, with 5 bases between. CDR3 length: 11 residues. The CDR3 region has the DNA TGTGCCAGCAGTCCAGGAGAGACCCAGTACTTC. It codes for CASSPGETQYF.

This chain uses TRBV12-3 or TRBV12-4 with TRBJ2-1; D unclear. The CDR3 is made up of 11 amino acids. Trimming removed 7 bases from V and 8 bases from J, with 9 bases in between. CDR3 DNA: TGTGCCAGCACCGCTACGGATGAGCAGTTCTTC. It encodes CASTATDEQFF.

In this sample, this clone turned up a few times. The V call is TRBV5-1, the J call TRBJ2-2; 8 bases are a match to TRBD1. The CDR3 consists of 15 residues. Germline assignment: CDR1 SGHRS and CDR2 YFSETQ. After removal of 0 bases from V and 7 bases from J, the junction contained 5 bases not matched to a gene. The CDR3 bases are TGCGCCAGCAGCTTGGTTCAGGGGGCGAGCGGGGAGCTGTTTTTT. Its translation: CASSLVQGASGELFF.

The chain joins TRBV21-1 to TRBJ2-2; TRBD2, the D gene given by the table, was not confirmed from the DNA. TRBV21-1 is a pseudogene locus. CDR3 length: 18 residues. CDR3 residues: CASSEVGSGGHLTGELFF. In nucleotides, the CDR3 is TGTGCCAGCAGCGAAGTTGGTAGCGGGGGCCACCTCACCGGGGAGCTGTTTTTT.

This clone was counted a few times. The DNA for the CDR3 is TGCAGCGTTGAAGGGCCCCGGGAGGCTTTCTTT. It is translated as CSVEGPREAFF. This chain connects TRBV29-1 to TRBJ1-1; D uncertain. CDR3 length: 11 amino acids. Germline lookup yields CDR1 SQVTM and CDR2 ANQGSEA. V was trimmed by 1 base and J by 11 bases, leaving 11 bases between them.

This clone was counted once. The chain is built from TRBV2 and TRBJ2-5; 7 bases are a match to TRBD1. From germline, CDR1 is SNHLY and CDR2 FYNNEI. The length of the CDR3 is 14 residues. The trim removed 3 bases at V and 2 bases at J, leaving 3 bases unmatched. The CDR3 DNA sequence: TGTGCCAGCAGTGACCGGGACAGACAAGAGACCCAGTACTTC. Protein sequence: CASSDRDRQETQYF.

This clone came up many times. This rearrangement joins TRBV19 to TRBJ1-2, with 8 bases lining up with TRBD1. V lost 8 bases, J lost 7 bases, and 9 bases stayed unmatched. CDR1 is LNHDA, CDR2 SQIVND, per germline (reference sequence). There are 13 residues in the CDR3. The CDR3 DNA sequence: TGTGCCAGTTCCGGACAGGGATCGTCTGGCTACACCTTC. It translates to CASSGQGSSGYTF.